This record concerns one T cell receptor (beta chain) sequence. Data came from immunoSEQ multiplex PCR; TCRdb stores just in-frame clones and leaves some out. The repertoire holds approximately 51,000 clones, with around 86% as singletons. V shed 1 base and J shed 4 bases, with 17 bases lying between them. Germline V gene data show CDR1 as SEHNR and CDR2 as FQNEAQ (reference sequence). CDR3 length: 16 residues. These data are taken from a study of blood T cell repertoires in COVID-19. Sequencing used peripheral blood. The J gene is TRBJ2-7, the V gene TRBV7-9, with a possible D match to TRBD1 (6 bases). This TCR was sampled from a middle-aged man with active COVID-19. The CDR3 protein is CASSLGDIGSRYEQYF. In DNA form, the CDR3 reads TGTGCCAGCAGCTTAGGGGACATAGGGTCGCGTTACGAGCAGTACTTC.